This section outlines one T cell receptor beta chain sequence together with its context. The antigen is unknown. Primers for the PCR totalled 60 Vbeta and 13 Jbeta. Sequenced by immunoSEQ multiplex PCR; TCRdb stores in-frame clones only, minus some. The sample yields 200,000 to 250,000 clones, approximately 80% seen once. This entry is derived from a study of cytomegalovirus exposure and HLA in healthy donors. Looking at the study overall: Early released data comprised 75 million to 100 million unique TCRs from HLA-typed donors.

This CDR3 has 13 amino acids. Germline CDR1 and CDR2: SQVTM and ANQGSEA. Unmatched junction bases numbered 4, after V lost 3 bases and J lost 6 bases. Points from the study as a whole: The investigators catalogued 150 to 200 TCR beta chains as cytomegalovirus-associated. Prior analysis indicated that the majority of TCR beta V segments exhibited productivity approximately 87% or approximately 30% of the time. Most subjects had HLA-A and HLA-B alleles reportedly predicted accurately by TCR beta sequences.

V gene TRBV29-1 combines with J gene TRBJ2-3; 9 nucleotides line up with TRBD1. This clonotype was obtained from a boy younger than 10 in good health and CMV-seronegative. The sample consisted of PBMCs. The CDR3 nucleotides read TGCAGCGTTGAGACAGGGGGGTTGGATACGCAGTATTTT. This sequence encodes CSVETGGLDTQYF.